The present T cell receptor beta chain was sequenced within a study of T cells in tuberculosis. Study information: The T cells targeted glucose monomycolate, a mycobacterial lipid, via CD1B.

Germline CDR1 reads MNHEY; CDR2 reads SVGAGI. The CDR3 loop spans 14 amino acids. The V gene lost 6 bases and the J gene lost 2 bases, with 12 bases spanning the gap. General study results and limits: Shorter CDR3-alpha in active tuberculosis partly drove smaller distances. GMM-specific TCRs were nearer to active tuberculosis alpha repertoires, suggesting expansion.

A word on this clone: Its antigen is currently unknown.

Sequenced by immunoSEQ multiplex PCR; TCRdb stores in-frame clones only, minus some. The data show tens of thousands of clones, more than 85% seen once. Noted time point: new active TB diagnosis, blood taken before or within 7 days of starting treatment. HIV-seronegative South African adults aged 18 years or older had newly diagnosed active tuberculosis. The chain uses TRBV6-5 and TRBJ2-3; possible D gene TRBD1, 6 bases. Sequences were derived from PBMCs, sampled at tuberculosis diagnosis. This receptor was identified in an adult with tuberculosis. The chain's CDR3 is CASSPGQFTDTQYF. CDR3 in DNA: TGTGCCAGCAGCCCAGGACAGTTCACAGATACGCAGTATTTT.